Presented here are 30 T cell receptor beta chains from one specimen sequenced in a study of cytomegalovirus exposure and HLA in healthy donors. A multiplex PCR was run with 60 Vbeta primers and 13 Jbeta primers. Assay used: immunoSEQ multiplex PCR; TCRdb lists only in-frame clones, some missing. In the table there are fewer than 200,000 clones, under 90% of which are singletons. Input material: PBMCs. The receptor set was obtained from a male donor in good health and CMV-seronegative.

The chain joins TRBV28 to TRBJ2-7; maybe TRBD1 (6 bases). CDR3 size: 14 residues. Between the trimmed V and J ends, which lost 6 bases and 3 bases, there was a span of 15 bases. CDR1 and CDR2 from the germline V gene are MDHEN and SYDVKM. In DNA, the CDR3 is TGTGCCAGCAGCCTCTCAGGGGAAGACTACGAGCAGTACTTC. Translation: CASSLSGEDYEQYF.

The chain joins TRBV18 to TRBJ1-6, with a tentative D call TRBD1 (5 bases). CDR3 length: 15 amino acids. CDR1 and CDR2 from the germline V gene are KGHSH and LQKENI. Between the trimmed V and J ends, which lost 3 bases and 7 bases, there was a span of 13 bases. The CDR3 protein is CASSPVGQGNSPLHF. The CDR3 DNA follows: TGTGCCAGCTCACCGGTCGGGCAGGGAAATTCACCCCTCCACTTT.

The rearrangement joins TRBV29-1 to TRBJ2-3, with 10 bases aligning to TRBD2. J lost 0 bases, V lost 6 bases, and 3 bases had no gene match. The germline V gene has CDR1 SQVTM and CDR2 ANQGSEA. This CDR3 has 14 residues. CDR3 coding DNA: TGCAGCGTGAGGACTAGCGGAAGCACAGATACGCAGTATTTT. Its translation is CSVRTSGSTDTQYF.

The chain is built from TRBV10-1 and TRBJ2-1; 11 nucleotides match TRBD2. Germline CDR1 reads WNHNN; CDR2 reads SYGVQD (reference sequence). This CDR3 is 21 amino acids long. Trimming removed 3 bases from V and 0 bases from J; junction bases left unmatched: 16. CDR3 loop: CASSDPLKGLAERSSYNEQFF. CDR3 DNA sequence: TGCGCCAGCAGTGACCCCCTCAAGGGACTAGCGGAGAGGAGCTCCTACAATGAGCAGTTCTTC.

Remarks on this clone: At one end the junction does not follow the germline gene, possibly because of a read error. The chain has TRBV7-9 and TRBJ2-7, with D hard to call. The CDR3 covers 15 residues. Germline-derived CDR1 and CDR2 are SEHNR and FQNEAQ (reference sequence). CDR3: CSSSPGPVALNEQYF. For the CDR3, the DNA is TGTTCCAGCAGCCCTGGGCCCGTTGCGTTGAACGAGCAGTACTTC.

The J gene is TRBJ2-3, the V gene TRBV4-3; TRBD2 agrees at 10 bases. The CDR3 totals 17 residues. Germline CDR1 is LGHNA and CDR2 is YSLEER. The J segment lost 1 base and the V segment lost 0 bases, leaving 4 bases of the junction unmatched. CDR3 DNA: TGCGCCAGCAGCCAAGATCGGCTAGCGGGAGGCACAGATACGCAGTATTTT. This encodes CASSQDRLAGGTDTQYF.

CDR3: CASSSQPGTGELFF. CDR3 DNA sequence: TGTGCCAGCAGCTCCCAGCCGGGCACCGGGGAGCTGTTTTTT. The chain joins TRBV11-3 to TRBJ2-2; no clear D gene. Germline assignment: CDR1 SGHNT and CDR2 YENEEA. The CDR3 totals 14 residues. Trimming cost V 4 bases and J 4 bases, with 10 bases left between them.

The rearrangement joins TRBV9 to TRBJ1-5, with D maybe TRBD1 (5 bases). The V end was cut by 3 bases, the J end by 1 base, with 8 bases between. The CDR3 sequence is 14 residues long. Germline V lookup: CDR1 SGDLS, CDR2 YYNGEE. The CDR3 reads CASSGRVSNQPQHF. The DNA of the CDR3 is TGTGCCAGCAGCGGCAGGGTGAGCAATCAGCCCCAGCATTTT. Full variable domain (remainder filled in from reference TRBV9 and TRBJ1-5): DSGVTQTPKHLITATGQRVTLRCSPRSGDLSVYWYQQSLDQGLQFLIQYYNGEERAKGNILERFSAQQFPDLHSELNLSSLELGDSALYFCASSGRVSNQPQHFGDGTRLSIL.

The CDR3 DNA reads TGCGCCAGCAGCTTGGGACTAGCGGCCACCTACGAGCAGTACTTC. This translates into CASSLGLAATYEQYF. The chain couples TRBV5-1 to TRBJ2-7; 9 bases are shared with TRBD2. The CDR3 is made up of 15 amino acids. Germline V CDR1 and CDR2: SGHRS, YFSETQ. V was pared by 0 bases and J by 2 bases, with 3 bases of the junction left unmatched.

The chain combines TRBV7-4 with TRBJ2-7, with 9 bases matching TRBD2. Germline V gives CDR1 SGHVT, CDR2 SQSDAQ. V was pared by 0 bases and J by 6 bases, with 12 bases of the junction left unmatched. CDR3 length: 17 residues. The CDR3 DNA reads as TGTGCCAGCAGCTTAGCTTGCGGGAGGGTTGTACTTCGCGAGCAGTACTTC. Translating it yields CASSLACGRVVLREQYF.

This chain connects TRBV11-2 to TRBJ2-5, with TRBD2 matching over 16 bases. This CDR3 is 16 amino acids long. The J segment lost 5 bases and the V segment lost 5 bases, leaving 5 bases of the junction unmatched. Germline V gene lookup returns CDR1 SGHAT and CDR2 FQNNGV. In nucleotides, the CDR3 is TGTGCCAGCAGCGAGGGACTAGCGGGAGGGTTCGAGACCCAGTACTTC. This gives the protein CASSEGLAGGFETQYF. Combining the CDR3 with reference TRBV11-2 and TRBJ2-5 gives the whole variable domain EAGVAQSPRYKIIEKRQSVAFWCNPISGHATLYWYQQILGQGPKLLIQFQNNGVVDDSQLPKDRFSAERLKGVDSTLKIQPAKLEDSAVYLCASSEGLAGGFETQYFGPGTRLLVL.

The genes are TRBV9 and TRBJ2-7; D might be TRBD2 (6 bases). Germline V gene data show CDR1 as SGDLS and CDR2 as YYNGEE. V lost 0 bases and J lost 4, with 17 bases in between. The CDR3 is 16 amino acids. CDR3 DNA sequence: TGTGCCAGCAGCGTAGGGGGTGGAGGGGCCACTTACGAGCAGTACTTC. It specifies CASSVGGGGATYEQYF. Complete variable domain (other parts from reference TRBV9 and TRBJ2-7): DSGVTQTPKHLITATGQRVTLRCSPRSGDLSVYWYQQSLDQGLQFLIQYYNGEERAKGNILERFSAQQFPDLHSELNLSSLELGDSALYFCASSVGGGGATYEQYFGPGTRLTVT.

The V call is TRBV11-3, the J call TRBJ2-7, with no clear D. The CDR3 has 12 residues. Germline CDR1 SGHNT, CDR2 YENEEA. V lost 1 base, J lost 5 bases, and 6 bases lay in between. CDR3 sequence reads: CASSLGGHEQYF. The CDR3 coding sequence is TGTGCCAGCAGCTTAGGTGGGCACGAGCAGTACTTC. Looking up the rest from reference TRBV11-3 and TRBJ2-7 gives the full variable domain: EAGVVQSPRYKIIEKKQPVAFWCNPISGHNTLYWYLQNLGQGPELLIRYENEEAVDDSQLPKDRFSAERLKGVDSTLKIQPAELGDSAVYLCASSLGGHEQYFGPGTRLTVT.

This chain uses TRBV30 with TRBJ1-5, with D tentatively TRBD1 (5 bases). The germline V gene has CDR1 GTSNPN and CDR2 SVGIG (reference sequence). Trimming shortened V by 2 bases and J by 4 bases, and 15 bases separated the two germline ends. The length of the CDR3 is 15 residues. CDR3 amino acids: CAWSPPAGWNQPQHF. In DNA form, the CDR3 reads TGTGCCTGGAGTCCACCGGCAGGGTGGAATCAGCCCCAGCATTTT.

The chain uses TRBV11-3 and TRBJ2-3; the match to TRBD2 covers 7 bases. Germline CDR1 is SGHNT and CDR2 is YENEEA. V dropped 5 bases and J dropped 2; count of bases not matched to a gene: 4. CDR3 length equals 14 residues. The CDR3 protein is CASSLSGVTDTQYF. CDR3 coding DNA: TGTGCCAGCAGCCTGAGCGGGGTCACAGATACGCAGTATTTT.

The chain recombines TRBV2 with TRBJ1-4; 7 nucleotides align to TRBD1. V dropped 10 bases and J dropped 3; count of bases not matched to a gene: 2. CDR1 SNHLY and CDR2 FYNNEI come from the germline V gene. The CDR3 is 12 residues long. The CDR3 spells CATRGPNEKLFF. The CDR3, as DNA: TGTGCCACGAGGGGGCCTAATGAAAAACTGTTTTTT.

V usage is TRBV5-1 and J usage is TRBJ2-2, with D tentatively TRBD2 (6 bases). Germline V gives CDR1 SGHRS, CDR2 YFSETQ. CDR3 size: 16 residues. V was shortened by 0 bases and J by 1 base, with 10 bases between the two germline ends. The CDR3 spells CASSLVGRGNTGELFF. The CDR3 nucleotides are TGCGCCAGCAGCTTGGTCGGGAGAGGGAACACCGGGGAGCTGTTTTTT.

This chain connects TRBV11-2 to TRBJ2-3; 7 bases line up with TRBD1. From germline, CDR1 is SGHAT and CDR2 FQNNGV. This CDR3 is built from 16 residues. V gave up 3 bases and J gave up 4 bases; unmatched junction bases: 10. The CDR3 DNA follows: TGTGCCAGCAGCTTGAGGGGGCAGTCTCGGGCAGATACGCAGTATTTT. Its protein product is CASSLRGQSRADTQYF.

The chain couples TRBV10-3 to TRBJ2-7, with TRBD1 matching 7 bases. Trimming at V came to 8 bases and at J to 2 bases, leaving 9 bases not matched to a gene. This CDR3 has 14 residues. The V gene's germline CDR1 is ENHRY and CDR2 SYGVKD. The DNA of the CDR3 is TGTGCCATCCGCAACACAGGGGCCACCTACGAGCAGTACTTC. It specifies CAIRNTGATYEQYF.

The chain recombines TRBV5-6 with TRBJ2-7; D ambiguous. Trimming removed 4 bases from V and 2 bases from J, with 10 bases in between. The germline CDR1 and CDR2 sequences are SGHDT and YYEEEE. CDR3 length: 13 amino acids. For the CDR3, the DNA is TGTGCCAGCAGCCAGTACATCCCCTACGAGCAGTACTTC. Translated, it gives CASSQYIPYEQYF.

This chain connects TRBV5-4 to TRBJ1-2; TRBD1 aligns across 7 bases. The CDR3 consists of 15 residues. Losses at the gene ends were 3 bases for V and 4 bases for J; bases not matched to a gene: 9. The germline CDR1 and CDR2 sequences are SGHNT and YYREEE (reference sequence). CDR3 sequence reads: CASSSRGGLIYGYTF. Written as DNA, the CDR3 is TGTGCCAGCAGCTCGCGAGGGGGCCTCATCTATGGCTACACCTTC.

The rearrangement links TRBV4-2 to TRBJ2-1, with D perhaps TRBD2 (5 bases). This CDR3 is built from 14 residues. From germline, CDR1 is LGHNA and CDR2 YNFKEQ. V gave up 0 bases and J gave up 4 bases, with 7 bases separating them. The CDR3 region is CASSQESGYNEQFF. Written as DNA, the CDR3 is TGTGCCAGCAGCCAAGAGAGCGGTTACAATGAGCAGTTCTTC.

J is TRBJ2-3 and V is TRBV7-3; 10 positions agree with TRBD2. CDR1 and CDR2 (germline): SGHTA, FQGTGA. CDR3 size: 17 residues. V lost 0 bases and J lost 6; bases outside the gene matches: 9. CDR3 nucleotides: TGTGCCAGCAGCTTAACGTTCCAGCGGGGGGGCGGGGATACGCAGTATTTT. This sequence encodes CASSLTFQRGGGDTQYF. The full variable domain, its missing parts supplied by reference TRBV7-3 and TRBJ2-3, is GAGVSQTPSNKVTEKGKYVELRCDPISGHTALYWYRQSLGQGPEFLIYFQGTGAADDSGLPNDRFFAVRPEGSVSTLKIQRTERGDSAVYLCASSLTFQRGGGDTQYFGPGTRLTVL.

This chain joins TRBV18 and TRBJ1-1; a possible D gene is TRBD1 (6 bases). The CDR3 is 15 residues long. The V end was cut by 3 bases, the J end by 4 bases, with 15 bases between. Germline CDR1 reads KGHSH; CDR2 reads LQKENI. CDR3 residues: CASSPSQGIVTEAFF. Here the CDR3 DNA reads TGTGCCAGCTCACCCAGTCAGGGGATTGTCACTGAAGCTTTCTTT.

The CDR3, as DNA: TGTGCCCCCCTCACCGCGGGGGGGTCCTACGAGCAGTACTTC. Translation: CAPLTAGGSYEQYF. The V call is TRBV6-1, the J call TRBJ2-7, with 9 bases fitting TRBD2. The ends lost 11 bases at V and 1 base at J; junction bases unmatched: 9. Germline loops: CDR1 MNHNS, CDR2 SASEGT. The CDR3 covers 14 residues.

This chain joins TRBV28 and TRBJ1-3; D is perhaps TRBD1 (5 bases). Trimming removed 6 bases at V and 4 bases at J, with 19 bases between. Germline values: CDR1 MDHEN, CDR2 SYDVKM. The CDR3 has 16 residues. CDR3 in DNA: TGTGCCAGCAGCCTCCAGGGCCCCCGATCCGGAAACACCATATATTTT. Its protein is CASSLQGPRSGNTIYF.

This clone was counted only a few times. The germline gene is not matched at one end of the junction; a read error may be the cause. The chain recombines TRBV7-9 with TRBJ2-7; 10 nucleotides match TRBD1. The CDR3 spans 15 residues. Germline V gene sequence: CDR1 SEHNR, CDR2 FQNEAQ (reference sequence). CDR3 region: CSSSPGGQGSYEQYF. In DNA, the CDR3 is TGTTCCAGCAGCCCAGGGGGACAGGGGTCCTACGAGCAGTACTTC.

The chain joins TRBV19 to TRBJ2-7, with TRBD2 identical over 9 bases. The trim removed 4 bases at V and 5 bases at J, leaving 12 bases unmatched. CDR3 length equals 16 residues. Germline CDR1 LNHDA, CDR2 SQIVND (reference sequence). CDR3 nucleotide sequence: TGTGCCAGTAGTACTACACTCGGACTAGCGCTCAACGAGCAGTACTTC. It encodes CASSTTLGLALNEQYF.

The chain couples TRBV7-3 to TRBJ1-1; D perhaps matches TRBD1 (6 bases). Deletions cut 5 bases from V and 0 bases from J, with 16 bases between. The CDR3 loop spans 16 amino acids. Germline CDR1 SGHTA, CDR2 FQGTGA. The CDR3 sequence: CASSQSADRLNTEAFF. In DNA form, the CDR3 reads TGTGCCAGCAGCCAATCCGCGGACAGATTGAACACTGAAGCTTTCTTT.

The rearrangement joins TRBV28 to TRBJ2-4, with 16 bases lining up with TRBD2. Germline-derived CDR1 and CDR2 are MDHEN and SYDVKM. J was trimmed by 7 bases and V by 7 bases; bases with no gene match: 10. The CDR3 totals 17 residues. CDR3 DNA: TGTGCCAGCATCTCTTCGGCGGGACTAGCGGGGGGGAACATTCAGTACTTC. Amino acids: CASISSAGLAGGNIQYF.